The 28 T cell receptor beta chains presented below share a single source sample, sequenced in a study of blood T cell repertoires in COVID-19. Libraries were prepared by immunoSEQ multiplex PCR; TCRdb keeps only in-frame clonotypes and omits some of them. The repertoire holds about 160,000 clones, with about 77% as singletons. Sequencing was done on a sample of peripheral blood. These receptors came from a woman of 80 years or more with acute or convalescent COVID-19.

The chain has TRBV27 and TRBJ2-7; D possibly corresponds to TRBD1 (7 bases). V was pared by 2 bases and J by 5 bases, with 13 bases between. The CDR3 contains 14 residues. CDR1 MNHEY and CDR2 SMNVEV come from the germline V gene (reference sequence). The CDR3 coding sequence is TGTGCCAGCAGTTTAACCCAGGGGGGCGACGAGCAGTACTTC. Translation gives CASSLTQGGDEQYF.

J is TRBJ2-7 and V is TRBV27, with D perhaps matching TRBD2 (5 bases). There are 16 residues in the CDR3. V was pared by 5 bases and J by 3 bases, with 20 bases between. In germline, CDR1 is MNHEY, CDR2 SMNVEV (reference sequence). For the CDR3, the DNA is TGTGCCAGCAGTATCCACCTTCGGGGTAGAGGCTACGAGCAGTACTTC. It codes for CASSIHLRGRGYEQYF.

This clone has just a few counts. The DNA for the CDR3 is TGTGCCAGCAGCTACCCGGGACTAGCGGGAGGGGACACAGATACGCAGTATTTT. Its protein is CASSYPGLAGGDTDTQYF. The rearrangement joins TRBV5-4 to TRBJ2-3; 16 bases fit TRBD2. Germline loops: CDR1 SGHNT, CDR2 YYREEE (reference sequence). The CDR3 is made up of 18 amino acids. J was trimmed by 2 bases and V by 3 bases; bases with no gene match: 6.

The chain joins TRBV28 to TRBJ1-5; TRBD1 is a possible D gene (6 bases). CDR3 length: 15 amino acids. Deletions cut 1 base from V and 4 bases from J, with 11 bases between. Germline CDR1 and CDR2: MDHEN and SYDVKM. The CDR3 sequence is CASSLYRVGNQPQHF. CDR3 DNA sequence: TGTGCCAGCAGTTTATACAGGGTGGGGAATCAGCCCCAGCATTTT.

V and J are TRBV2 and TRBJ2-7, with D tentatively TRBD1 (6 bases). Germline V lookup: CDR1 SNHLY, CDR2 FYNNEI. The CDR3 totals 15 residues. The germline V and J ends were trimmed by 5 bases and 6 bases, with 20 bases remaining between them. CDR3 residues: CASSRDNARLGEQYF. The CDR3, as DNA: TGTGCCAGCAGTAGGGACAACGCCCGGTTAGGCGAGCAGTACTTC.

The rearrangement uses TRBV29-1 and TRBJ2-3, with D perhaps matching TRBD1 (6 bases). The CDR3 has 14 residues. From germline, CDR1 is SQVTM and CDR2 ANQGSEA. Trimming removed 6 bases at V and 0 bases at J, with 13 bases between. The CDR3 region has the DNA TGCAGCGTGACACAGGGACCAAGCACAGATACGCAGTATTTT. Amino acids: CSVTQGPSTDTQYF.

The chain uses TRBV19 and TRBJ1-4; 7 positions match TRBD1. The ends lost 3 bases at V and 8 bases at J; junction bases unmatched: 15. The CDR3 length is 17 residues. Per the germline V gene, CDR1 is LNHDA and CDR2 is SQIVND (reference sequence). The CDR3 spells CASSMVAAGQEAEKLFF. In DNA form, the CDR3 reads TGTGCCAGTAGTATGGTGGCCGCCGGACAGGAAGCAGAAAAACTGTTTTTT.

CDR3 amino acids: CASSPGSLAGDTGELFF. The CDR3 nucleotides are TGCGCCAGCAGCCCCGGAAGTCTAGCGGGAGATACCGGGGAGCTGTTTTTT. This sequence joins TRBV4-1 and TRBJ2-2, with TRBD2 matching over 10 bases. Per the germline V gene, CDR1 is MGHRA and CDR2 is YSYEKL. The CDR3 loop spans 17 amino acids. The V gene end was trimmed by 4 bases and the J gene end by 5 bases; junction bases not matched to a gene: 10.

V gene TRBV10-2 combines with J gene TRBJ1-1; a possible D gene is TRBD1 (6 bases). Germline lookup yields CDR1 WSHSY and CDR2 SAAADI. V shed 2 bases and J shed 1 base, with 11 bases lying between them. This CDR3 comprises 15 residues. In DNA, the CDR3 is TGCGCCAGCAGTGAGGTCCCCAGGGGGAACACTGAAGCTTTCTTT. This gives the protein CASSEVPRGNTEAFF.

The chain has TRBV24-1 and TRBJ2-7, with 8 bases that match TRBD1. Looked up from germline, CDR1 is KGHDR and CDR2 is SFDVKD. Trimming removed 4 bases from V and 0 bases from J; junction bases left unmatched: 7. CDR3 size: 16 residues. CDR3 residues: CATSETGAGSSYEQYF. CDR3 nucleotide sequence: TGTGCCACCAGTGAGACAGGGGCCGGGAGCTCCTACGAGCAGTACTTC.

The genes are TRBV27 and TRBJ1-2; D might be TRBD1 (5 bases). Germline CDR1 and CDR2: MNHEY and SMNVEV (reference sequence). Trimming took off 10 bases at V and 4 bases at J, with 22 bases between the two ends. This CDR3 spans 15 amino acids. Here the CDR3 DNA reads TGTGCCACCCGCACGGAAGACAGTCGCTTCTATGGCTACACCTTC. This translates into CATRTEDSRFYGYTF.

V and J are TRBV18 and TRBJ2-1; 8 nucleotides match TRBD2. In germline, CDR1 is KGHSH, CDR2 LQKENI. Trimming cost V 1 base and J 9 bases; bases outside gene matches: 5. The CDR3 totals 14 residues. The CDR3 here is CASSPQRETSEQFF. CDR3 sequence (DNA): TGTGCCAGCTCACCACAGCGGGAGACTTCTGAGCAGTTCTTC.

Concerning this clone: The junction and the germline gene differ at one end; a read error may be behind it. This chain connects TRBV7-7 to TRBJ2-5, with 13 bases lining up with TRBD2. The CDR3 is 15 amino acids. Germline V gene data show CDR1 as SSHAT and CDR2 as FNYEAQ (reference sequence). The CDR3 reads CASSLGLAGEETQYF. The CDR3 nucleotides are TGTGCTAGCAGCTTAGGACTAGCGGGGGAAGAGACCCAGTACTTC. Full variable domain (remainder filled in from reference TRBV7-7 and TRBJ2-5): GAGVSQSPRYKVTKRGQDVTLRCDPISSHATLYWYQQALGQGPEFLTYFNYEAQPDKSGLPSDRFSAERPEGSISTLTIQRTEQRDSAMYRCASSLGLAGEETQYFGPGTRLLVL.

The chain employs TRBV20-1 and TRBJ1-5; the match to TRBD1 covers 7 bases. This CDR3 spans 18 amino acids. Trimming removed 3 bases from V and 0 bases from J; junction bases left unmatched: 14. From germline, CDR1 is DFQATT and CDR2 SNEGSKA (reference sequence). The CDR3 spells CSASGTDTSTYSNQPQHF. CDR3 coding DNA: TGCAGTGCTAGTGGGACAGACACATCTACCTATAGCAATCAGCCCCAGCATTTT.

The J gene is TRBJ2-7, the V gene TRBV28; 10 bases are shared with TRBD2. The CDR3 is made up of 15 amino acids. Germline CDR1 reads MDHEN; CDR2 reads SYDVKM. Trimming removed 4 bases from V and 4 bases from J; junction bases left unmatched: 7. The CDR3 protein is CASSSELAGKYEQYF. The DNA of the CDR3 is TGTGCCAGCAGTTCCGAACTAGCGGGAAAGTACGAGCAGTACTTC.

The V and J genes are TRBV19 and TRBJ1-2, with D possibly matching TRBD1 (5 bases). CDR3 length equals 14 residues. Germline V CDR1 and CDR2: LNHDA, SQIVND (reference sequence). V lost 6 bases, J lost 1 base, and 12 bases lay in between. The CDR3 is CASSKMTDNYGYTF. The DNA of the CDR3 is TGTGCCAGTAGCAAAATGACAGATAACTATGGCTACACCTTC. Full variable domain (remainder filled in from reference TRBV19 and TRBJ1-2): DGGITQSPKYLFRKEGQNVTLSCEQNLNHDAMYWYRQDPGQGLRLIYYSQIVNDFQKGDIAEGYSVSREKKESFPLTVTSAQKNPTAFYLCASSKMTDNYGYTFGSGTRLTVV.

The J gene is TRBJ2-7, the V gene TRBV3-1 (or the pseudogene TRBV3-2), with 8 bases aligning to TRBD2. V lost 1 base to trimming and J lost 6 bases; unmatched junction nucleotides: 8. CDR1 is LGHDT and CDR2 is YNNKEL in the germline V gene (reference sequence). The CDR3 extends over 15 amino acids. The CDR3: CASSQVRTSFSEQYF. The CDR3 DNA reads TGTGCCAGCAGCCAAGTAAGGACTAGCTTCTCCGAGCAGTACTTC.

V and J are TRBV7-9 and TRBJ2-7; D possibly corresponds to TRBD2 (6 bases). V was cut by 3 bases and J by 6 bases, with 18 bases left in between. Per germline, CDR1 SEHNR and CDR2 FQNEAQ (reference sequence). The CDR3 is made up of 15 amino acids. DNA for the CDR3: TGTGCCAGCAGCTTTATTGGAGGGAACGCTGTCGAGCAGTACTTC. It is translated as CASSFIGGNAVEQYF.

The V gene is TRBV6-5, the J gene TRBJ2-1, with D perhaps matching TRBD2 (6 bases). CDR1 and CDR2 from the germline V gene are MNHEY and SVGAGI. The CDR3 loop spans 16 amino acids. The germline V and J ends were trimmed by 4 bases and 3 bases, with 16 bases remaining between them. CDR3 region: CASSSSSARSYNEQFF. DNA of the CDR3: TGTGCCAGCAGTTCCTCTAGCGCCCGGAGCTACAATGAGCAGTTCTTC.

This clone was found once. The genes are TRBV3-1 (or the pseudogene TRBV3-2) and TRBJ1-4; 8 bases agree with TRBD1. The CDR3 has 12 amino acids. Germline loops: CDR1 LGHDT, CDR2 YNNKEL (reference sequence). J gave up 10 bases and V 2 bases, and 0 bases lay outside the gene matches. CDR3 sequence (DNA): TGTGCCAGCAGCCAAACAGGGGGAAAACTGTTTTTT. Translating it yields CASSQTGGKLFF.

The chain couples TRBV19 to TRBJ1-5; no clear D gene. Germline CDR1 and CDR2: LNHDA and SQIVND (reference sequence). This CDR3 is 21 amino acids long. V lost 3 bases to trimming and J lost 6 bases, with 33 bases between them. CDR3 sequence (DNA): TGTGCCAGTAGTATGGCTTTCCGGACGGACTACGGGGTAACTAGAGGTCAGCCCCAGCATTTT. Its protein product is CASSMAFRTDYGVTRGQPQHF.

The genes are TRBV20-1 and TRBJ1-2, with D tentatively TRBD1 (5 bases). The germline CDR1 and CDR2 sequences are DFQATT and SNEGSKA (reference sequence). The CDR3 totals 13 residues. With 3 bases removed from V and 3 bases from J, the gap between germline ends came to 11 bases. The CDR3 protein is CSASIREDYGYTF. In nucleotides, the CDR3 is TGCAGTGCTAGTATCAGGGAGGACTATGGCTACACCTTC.

The V gene is TRBV7-9, the J gene TRBJ1-3; D unclear. Germline lookup yields CDR1 SEHNR and CDR2 FQNEAQ (reference sequence). The V end lost 2 bases, the J end lost 2 bases, and 10 bases lay between the germline ends. The CDR3 covers 15 residues. The CDR3 coding sequence is TGTGCCAGCAGCTTATGGAACAGACCTGGAAACACCATATATTTT. Translated: CASSLWNRPGNTIYF.

This chain uses TRBV6-5 with TRBJ2-3, with TRBD2 matching over 9 bases. The CDR3 has 14 amino acids. Germline V gene sequence: CDR1 MNHEY, CDR2 SVGAGI. V shed 8 bases and J 3 bases; nucleotides not matched to a gene: 6. The CDR3 DNA reads as TGTGCCAGCTACCTTGCGGGAGGGACAGATACGCAGTATTTT. Translating gives CASYLAGGTDTQYF.

This rearrangement joins TRBV6-5 to TRBJ1-1; 9 bases align to TRBD1. The CDR3 is 14 residues long. Germline V lookup: CDR1 MNHEY, CDR2 SVGAGI. The V segment lost 8 bases and the J segment 1 base; nucleotides outside the gene matches: 5. CDR3 DNA sequence: TGTGCCAGCGGGGGACAGGGTGCGAACACTGAAGCTTTCTTT. Protein sequence: CASGGQGANTEAFF.

The chain is built from TRBV4-2 and TRBJ1-1, with D hard to call. The CDR3 is 16 residues long. Trimming removed 1 base from V and 3 bases from J, with 15 bases in between. Germline values: CDR1 LGHNA, CDR2 YNFKEQ. The CDR3 coding sequence is TGTGCCAGCAGCCAAGTTGTCAGGTCGTTCGACACTGAAGCTTTCTTT. Amino acid sequence: CASSQVVRSFDTEAFF.

The chain carries TRBV5-5 and TRBJ1-1; D is perhaps TRBD1 (6 bases). The V and J ends lost 6 bases and 0 bases respectively, with 12 bases between them. This CDR3 is built from 14 residues. Germline CDR1 SGHKS, CDR2 YYEKEE (reference sequence). CDR3 protein: CASTQGPLNTEAFF. DNA of the CDR3: TGTGCCAGCACCCAGGGGCCCCTGAACACTGAAGCTTTCTTT.

This sequence joins TRBV10-1 and TRBJ2-5; 7 bases match TRBD1. Trimming cost V 5 bases and J 3 bases; bases outside gene matches: 6. The germline V gene encodes CDR1 WNHNN and CDR2 SYGVQD (reference sequence). The CDR3 contains 14 residues. CDR3: CASSLGGREETQYF. The CDR3 nucleotides read TGCGCCAGCAGTTTAGGGGGCCGGGAAGAGACCCAGTACTTC.